One T cell receptor (beta chain) is described in this entry. Treatment here: around 19 received Ad26.COV2.S at low or high dose, single or two shots; roughly five received placebo; per-sample allocation not given. Samples came from day 63 after the first vaccine or placebo injection. CDR1 is SGHVS and CDR2 is FQNEAQ in the germline V gene. This CDR3 spans 17 amino acids. Trimming removed 5 bases from V and 6 bases from J, with 20 bases in between. The data derive from a study of Ad26.COV2.S vaccination and SARS-CoV-2 variants. About the research overall: Once, or twice with 56 days between doses, Ad26.COV2.S was given intramuscularly.

Libraries were prepared by immunoSEQ multiplex PCR; TCRdb keeps only in-frame clonotypes and omits some of them. The sample includes about 280,000 clones, approximately 89% of them seen just once. Sequencing was performed on peripheral blood, taken in a trial of Ad26.COV2.S vaccine versus placebo. This receptor was obtained from a person aged 18 to 59 who received the Ad26.COV2.S COVID-19 vaccine or a placebo. The rearrangement links TRBV7-8 to TRBJ1-6; TRBD1 might be the D (6 bases). The CDR3 coding sequence is TGTGCCAGCAGCCCCAGGGGAATACAGGGATCTAATTCACCCCTCCACTTT. This encodes CASSPRGIQGSNSPLHF.